This record concerns one TCR beta chain sequence. The record originates from a study of T-cell memory formation after mild COVID-19. In the study overall: TCR clustering was largely donor specific.

V dropped 3 bases and J dropped 10; count of bases not matched to a gene: 3. CDR3 length equals 14 residues. Germline V CDR1 and CDR2: SGHVS, FQNEAQ. Researchers used 5'RACE with constant-segment primers to make TCR alpha and TCR beta cDNA libraries that carry sample barcodes and UMIs. Via MiXCR, TCRdb re-called the 5' RACE reads, giving one row per CDR3 protein. The data hold roughly 370,000 distinct CDR3 sequences, with 15% to 20% observed a single time. This TCR was sampled from a man between 18 and 29 years old who had mild COVID-19 (a few samples of this study predate the infection). Cell type and time point are not known. Sample: PBMCs or a T cell subset sorted from them (not recorded which). The chain is built from TRBV7-8 and TRBJ2-1; 13 positions match TRBD2. For the CDR3, the DNA is TGTGCCAGCAGCTTGGGGGGACTAGCGGGGGAGCAGTTCTTC. Amino acid sequence: CASSLGGLAGEQFF. Full variable domain (missing parts from reference TRBV7-8 and TRBJ2-1): GAGVSQSPRYKVAKRGQDVALRCDPISGHVSLFWYQQALGQGPEFLTYFQNEAQLDKSGLPSDRFFAERPEGSVSTLKIQRTQQEDSAVYLCASSLGGLAGEQFFGPGTRLTVL.